This entry is about one TCR beta chain. Antigen unknown. Just one base apart from a much larger clone, this may be a read error. The entry originates in a study of Ad26.COV2.S vaccination and SARS-CoV-2 variants. Study outcomes and limitations: Non-spike TCR breadth was similar in vaccine and placebo recipients.

The CDR3 sequence is 15 residues long. Germline CDR1 MNHEY, CDR2 SMNVEV (reference sequence). Libraries were prepared by immunoSEQ multiplex PCR; TCRdb keeps only in-frame clonotypes and omits some of them. The table records more than 250,000 clones, roughly 86% of them present only once. Treatment: some 19 received Ad26.COV2.S at low or high dose, single or two shots; about 5 received placebo; per-sample allocation not given. On day 63 after the first injection, vaccine and placebo recipients gave samples. This person who donated was an adult of 18-55 years in Boston. The sample in question was peripheral blood, obtained in a trial of Ad26.COV2.S vaccine versus placebo. V and J are TRBV27 and TRBJ2-3; a possible D gene is TRBD1 (5 bases). The sequence derives from a person aged 18-65 years who received the Ad26.COV2.S COVID-19 vaccine or a placebo. The CDR3 protein is CASSFWPTETGTQYF. The CDR3, as DNA: TGTGCCAGCAGTTTTTGGCCGACAGAAACAGGTACGCAGTATTTT.